This T cell receptor (beta chain) was recorded in a study of OX40 agonist ivuxolimab in advanced cancers. As for the study in general: Patients in the trial were receiving intravenous ivuxolimab every 2 weeks, at doses of 0.01 to 10 mg/kg.

V shed 5 bases and J 3 bases; nucleotides not matched to a gene: 10. The CDR3 sequence is 16 residues long. Germline V lookup: CDR1 SEHNR, CDR2 FQNEAQ (reference sequence). Of note for this clone: What it binds is not known.

Measured with immunoSEQ multiplex PCR; TCRdb has only the in-frame clones, and not every one. The sample includes fewer than 85,000 clones, around 82% of them seen just once. General study findings and limits: In general, CD8+ T cells held more expanded clones than CD4+ did, on average. The 0.1-3.0 mg/kg partial responders had among the lowest clonal expansion.

This clonotype originated in an adult with an advanced solid tumor such as melanoma, head and neck, liver or kidney cancer. Sequenced here: CD4+ or CD8+ T cells sorted from blood, sampled in a trial of the OX40 agonist ivuxolimab. The rearrangement joins TRBV7-9 to TRBJ2-3, with TRBD1 matching 8 bases. DNA of the CDR3: TGTGCCAGCAGCCGACCCACAGGGGGGAAAACAGATACGCAGTATTTT. Translated: CASSRPTGGKTDTQYF.